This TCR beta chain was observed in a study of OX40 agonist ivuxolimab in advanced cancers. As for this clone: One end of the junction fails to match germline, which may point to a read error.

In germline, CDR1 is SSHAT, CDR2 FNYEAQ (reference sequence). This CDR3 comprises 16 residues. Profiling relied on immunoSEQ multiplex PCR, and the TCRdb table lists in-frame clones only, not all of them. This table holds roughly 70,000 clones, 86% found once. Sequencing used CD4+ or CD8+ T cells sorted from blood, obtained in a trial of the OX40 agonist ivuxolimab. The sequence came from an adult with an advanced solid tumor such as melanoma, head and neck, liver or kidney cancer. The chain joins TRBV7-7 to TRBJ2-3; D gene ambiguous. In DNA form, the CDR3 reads TGTGCTAGCAGCTTACTACCGGGCCCTAGCACAGATACGCAGTATTTT. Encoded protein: CASSLLPGPSTDTQYF.